Presented here are 5 T cell receptor beta chains from one specimen sequenced in a study of T-cell memory formation after mild COVID-19. TCRdb processed the 5' RACE reads anew with MiXCR; each CDR3 protein has one entry. The table has about 340,000 distinct CDR3 sequences, roughly 13% seen once; the top ten hold 20% to 25%. The specimen sequenced was PBMCs or a T cell subset sorted from them (not recorded which). Receptors originate from a man in his late teens or twenties who had mild COVID-19 (a few samples of this study predate the infection). Cell type and time point are not known.

The table lists this clonotype with many counts. CDR3 amino acids: CASSTTGVADTQYF. DNA for the CDR3: TGTGCCAGCAGCACTACAGGGGTCGCAGATACGCAGTATTTT. The J gene is TRBJ2-3, the V gene TRBV27; the match to TRBD1 covers 7 bases. The CDR3 length is 14 residues. Germline CDR1 MNHEY, CDR2 SMNVEV (reference sequence). With 6 bases clipped from V and 4 bases from J, the junction kept 7 bases outside the gene matches.

This sequence joins TRBV20-1 and TRBJ2-7, with 9 bases lining up with TRBD2. Trimming at V came to 3 bases and at J to 4 bases, leaving 13 bases not matched to a gene. The CDR3 is 16 residues long. Germline CDR1 DFQATT, CDR2 SNEGSKA (reference sequence). CDR3: CSARPLRGGASYEQYF. CDR3 coding DNA: TGCAGTGCTAGGCCCCTCCGCGGGGGGGCTTCGTACGAGCAGTACTTC.

This rearrangement joins TRBV10-3 to TRBJ1-4, with 8 bases matching TRBD1. Germline trimming cut 4 bases from V and 7 bases from J; bases unmatched to any gene: 5. Germline CDR1 and CDR2: ENHRY and SYGVKD. This CDR3 contains 14 residues. CDR3 in DNA: TGTGCCATCAGTGCGACAGGGGATTCTGAAAAACTGTTTTTT. It encodes CAISATGDSEKLFF.

The gene calls are TRBV4-1 and TRBJ1-1; TRBD1 might be the D (6 bases). CDR1 is MGHRA and CDR2 is YSYEKL in the germline V gene. Deletions cut 5 bases from V and 3 bases from J, with 16 bases between. CDR3 length: 15 residues. CDR3 in amino acids: CASSGARGGDTEAFF. The CDR3, as DNA: TGCGCCAGCAGCGGGGCCAGGGGTGGGGACACTGAAGCTTTCTTT.

The chain carries TRBV4-2 and TRBJ2-7; D is undetermined. The germline gives CDR1 LGHNA, CDR2 YNFKEQ. The CDR3 runs to 15 residues. Trimming took 4 bases from V and 3 from J, leaving 16 bases between them. The CDR3: CASSRVEETHYEQYF. In DNA, the CDR3 is TGTGCCAGCAGCCGGGTTGAGGAGACCCACTACGAGCAGTACTTC.